This record looks at one TCR beta chain sequence and its context. Its target is not known. The length of the CDR3 is 15 residues. From germline, CDR1 is KGHDR and CDR2 SFDVKD. This sample was taken from a study of monozygotic twins with inflammatory bowel disease. Broader study findings: Neither one strong signal nor one clonotype associated with IBD was supported.

Making each TCR library took approximately 3,700 ng of total RNA. cDNA for each sample came from eight separate reactions. TCRdb processed the 5' RACE reads again and assigns one entry to each CDR3 protein, with no DNA. This listing includes around 97,000 distinct CDR3 sequences. Donors gave about 2.5 ml of blood apiece. This clonotype was obtained from a human donor with ulcerative colitis or Crohn's disease, or a healthy co-twin of an affected twin (not recorded which). V and J are TRBV24-1 and TRBJ2-1. Sequencing was performed on blood. CDR3: CATSKLLQGDYEQFF.